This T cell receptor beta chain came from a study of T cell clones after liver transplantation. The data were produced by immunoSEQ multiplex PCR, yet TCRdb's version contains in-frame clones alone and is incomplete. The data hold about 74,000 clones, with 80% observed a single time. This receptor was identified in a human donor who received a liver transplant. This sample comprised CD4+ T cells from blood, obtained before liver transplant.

The CDR3 DNA sequence: TGTGCCAGCGAAGGCGGGCGTCGCTCCTACAATGAGCAGTTCTTC. It codes for CASEGGRRSYNEQFF. The rearrangement uses TRBV2 and TRBJ2-1, with D tentatively TRBD2 (5 bases). Germline lookup yields CDR1 SNHLY and CDR2 FYNNEI. The V gene lost 8 bases and the J gene lost 0 bases, with 14 bases spanning the gap. The CDR3 totals 15 residues. The complete variable domain, with remaining parts taken from reference TRBV2 and TRBJ2-1, reads EPEVTQTPSHQVTQMGQEVILRCVPISNHLYFYWYRQILGQKVEFLVSFYNNEISEKSEIFDDQFSVERPDGSNFTLKIRSTKLEDSAMYFCASEGGRRSYNEQFFGPGTRLTVL.